A selection of T cell receptor beta chains follows, all from one sample in a study of blood T cell repertoires in COVID-19. Assay used: immunoSEQ multiplex PCR; TCRdb lists only in-frame clones, some missing. Of about 180,000 clones listed, roughly 87% were seen once; the top ten hold 6.5% to 8.5%. Source material: peripheral blood. The receptor set was obtained from an older woman with COVID-19, enrolled during active disease. Both conserved end residues are part of each CDR3. Fields, in order: clone size, D gene, J gene, V gene, CDR3 DNA, CDR3 protein. The D gene is left open where the match is weak. Clone size is not always given. Where it is, it says once, few, many or a class for expanded clones.

-,TRBD2,TRBJ2-3,TRBV2,TGTGCCAGCAGGGCTAGCGGAGGGACAGATACGCAGTATTTT,CASRASGGTDTQYF
-,TRBD2,TRBJ2-5,TRBV5-6,TGTGCCAGCAGCTCCGGGACTAGCGGGCGTCTCCAAGAGACCCAGTACTTC,CASSSGTSGRLQETQYF
-,-,TRBJ1-1,TRBV20-1,TGCAGTGCTAGTGGGCAGCCCGAGGTCCCGGTTGAAGCTTTCTTT,CSASGQPEVPVEAFF
-,-,TRBJ2-4,TRBV19,TGTGCCAGTAGTATTGGCCGAATAGCCAAAAACATTCAGTACTTC,CASSIGRIAKNIQYF
-,-,TRBJ1-2,TRBV19,TGTGCCAGTACCCCTGGAGGGGCTGTAAACTATGGCTACACCTTC,CASTPGGAVNYGYTF
-,-,TRBJ2-6,TRBV6-5,TGTGCCAGCAGGTACGACAGGTCTGGGGCCAACGTCCTGACTTTC,CASRYDRSGANVLTF
once,TRBD1,TRBJ2-5,TRBV27,TGTGCCAGCAGGAGGACAGGGACAGAGACCCAGTACTTC,CASRRTGTETQYF
-,TRBD1,TRBJ1-4,TRBV19,TGTGCCAGTTCAACATGGGGGACAGGACAAGAAAAACTGTTTTTT,CASSTWGTGQEKLFF
-,-,TRBJ2-5,TRBV5-1,TGCGCCAGCCTCGGGGGACAGCCACACCAAGAGACCCAGTACTTC,CASLGGQPHQETQYF
-,-,TRBJ1-2,TRBV28,TGTGCCAGCAGTCCCCAGACAGTCTATGGCTACACCTTC,CASSPQTVYGYTF
-,-,TRBJ2-1,TRBV7-2,TGTGCCAGCAGCCCTATGGTTCGGGGCTACAATGAGCAGTTCTTC,CASSPMVRGYNEQFF
-,-,TRBJ2-1,TRBV7-6,TGTGCCAGCAGCGCGCTTCCCTACAATGAGCAGTTCTTC,CASSALPYNEQFF
-,TRBD1,TRBJ1-4,TRBV4-1,TGCGCCAGCAGCCAACGGTGGGGGACAGATGAAAAACTGTTTTTT,CASSQRWGTDEKLFF
-,TRBD1,TRBJ2-1,TRBV18,TGTGCCAGCTCACCAAGAGGTGTTACAGGGGTAAGCTCCTACAATGAGCAGTTCTTC,CASSPRGVTGVSSYNEQFF
-,-,TRBJ2-1,TRBV7-2,TGTGCCAGCAGCTTAGAACGGTTATACAATGAGCAGTTCTTC,CASSLERLYNEQFF
-,-,TRBJ1-4,TRBV19,TGTGCCAGTAGTATCGGCCAGGGCGGTGAAAAACTGTTTTTT,CASSIGQGGEKLFF
-,-,TRBJ2-7,TRBV5-8,TGTGCCAGCAGCACCCAGGGATGGGAGCAGTACTTC,CASSTQGWEQYF
-,TRBD1,TRBJ1-5,TRBV5-1,TGCGCCAGCAGCTTGGGGGACAGGGGAGGCAATCAGCCCCAGCATTTT,CASSLGDRGGNQPQHF
few,-,TRBJ1-5,TRBV21-1,TGTGCCAGCAGCACAAACTTATGGGGGGGTAACGTCGGCAATCAGCCCCAGCATTTT,CASSTNLWGGNVGNQPQHF
-,-,TRBJ1-2,TRBV5-1,TGCGCCAGCAGCTTTGGAGGGGGGGCAGCGGATGGTGGCTACACCTTC,CASSFGGGAADGGYTF
-,-,TRBJ2-3,TRBV19,TGTGCCAGTAGGAGGGTGGGGACAGATACGCAGTATTTT,CASRRVGTDTQYF
-,TRBD1,TRBJ1-1,TRBV28,TGTGCCAGCAGCACCCCAGGGGGCTCCACTGAAGCTTTCTTT,CASSTPGGSTEAFF
-,-,TRBJ2-7,TRBV5-1,TGCGCCAGCAGCGGGCGGACAAGCTACGAGCAGTACTTC,CASSGRTSYEQYF
-,-,TRBJ1-1,TRBV28,TGTGCCAGCAAACATAGGGGTTTGAACACTGAAGCTTTCTTT,CASKHRGLNTEAFF
few,TRBD2,TRBJ2-5,TRBV7-2,TGTGCCAGCAGCTCTCGCTTTAGCGGGGAGACCCAGTACTTC,CASSSRFSGETQYF
-,-,TRBJ2-7,TRBV7-2,TGTGCCAGCAGCTCCCGTGTCTCCTACGAGCAGTACTTC,CASSSRVSYEQYF
-,-,TRBJ2-5,TRBV10-2,TGCGCCAGCAGTGCTCTAGCAGCCCAAGAGACCCAGTACTTC,CASSALAAQETQYF
-,-,TRBJ2-6,TRBV15,TGTGCCACCAGCCCGGTCTCCTTGGGGGCCAACGTCCTGACTTTC,CATSPVSLGANVLTF
-,-,TRBJ1-5,TRBV7-9,TGTGCCAGCAGCCGCACAGGGTGGCCTCAGCCCCAGCATTTT,CASSRTGWPQPQHF
many,TRBD2,TRBJ2-3,TRBV11-1,TGTGCCAGCAGCTCCCGACTAGCTAACCCCACAGATACGCAGTATTTT,CASSSRLANPTDTQYF
-,-,TRBJ2-7,TRBV29-1,TGCAGCGTGGGTGAGGGCAGAACCTACGAGCAGTACTTC,CSVGEGRTYEQYF
-,-,TRBJ2-7,TRBV7-2,TGTGCCAGCAGCTTAAATCTAGTGGCCCTATACGAGCAGTACTTC,CASSLNLVALYEQYF
-,TRBD2,TRBJ2-1,TRBV27,TGTGCCAGCAGTTCTCTAGCGGGAGGGCCGAATGAGCAGTTCTTC,CASSSLAGGPNEQFF
-,-,TRBJ1-3,TRBV28,TGTGCCAGCAGTGTAACAAGATCCTCTGGAAACACCATATATTTT,CASSVTRSSGNTIYF
-,TRBD1,TRBJ1-1,TRBV27,TGTGCCAGCAGTGCGTGGACAGGGGTGACTGAAGCTTTCTTT,CASSAWTGVTEAFF
-,TRBD2,TRBJ2-1,TRBV5-4,TGTGCCAGCAGCTCCTGGACTAGCGGGAAGAGGGAGCAGTTCTTC,CASSSWTSGKREQFF
-,TRBD2,TRBJ2-7,TRBV27,TGTGCCAGCAGTTCCCCGACTAGCGGGGATTCCTACGAGCAGTACTTC,CASSSPTSGDSYEQYF
-,-,TRBJ1-1,TRBV30,TGTGCCTGGAGTTTAGTGGGGCGTGGTAGGACTGAAGCTTTCTTT,CAWSLVGRGRTEAFF
-,TRBD1,TRBJ1-2,TRBV30,TGTGCCTGGAGTGTAGGGCAGGGGGCAGGCGGCTACACCTTC,CAWSVGQGAGGYTF
-,TRBD1,TRBJ2-7,TRBV6-2/TRBV6-3,TGTGCCAGCAGTTTTACTACATCCACCGGGGACAGGGACTACGAGCAGTACTTC,CASSFTTSTGDRDYEQYF
-,TRBD1,TRBJ1-6,TRBV30,TGTGCCTGGAGTCGAGGGGGCGCGGGTGGATCACCCCTCCACTTT,CAWSRGGAGGSPLHF
few,-,TRBJ2-1,TRBV28,TGTGCCAGCAGTTCCCGATGGCCGAAAAACAATGAGCAGTTCTTC,CASSSRWPKNNEQFF
-,-,TRBJ1-1,TRBV27,TGTGCCAGCAGTATACAGGGCGTGGACACTGAAGCTTTCTTT,CASSIQGVDTEAFF
once,TRBD2,TRBJ2-5,TRBV28,TGTGCCAGCAGTAGGACTAGCGCAAAAGAGACCCAGTACTTC,CASSRTSAKETQYF
-,TRBD2,TRBJ2-1,TRBV5-4,TGTGCCAGCAGCCCGGGACTAGCGGGAGGCCCCTACAATGAGCAGTTCTTC,CASSPGLAGGPYNEQFF
once,TRBD2,TRBJ2-7,TRBV5-4,TGTGCCAGCAGCTTGGGCGGGGGGCCTAGGGAGCAGTACTTC,CASSLGGGPREQYF
once,TRBD1,TRBJ2-1,TRBV28,TGTGCCAGCAGTTTAGTACAGGGGGCCCCGTTCTTC,CASSLVQGAPFF
-,TRBD2,TRBJ2-1,TRBV5-1,TGCGCCAGCAGCGCCATAGCGGGAGGTAACAATGAGCAGTTCTTC,CASSAIAGGNNEQFF
-,-,TRBJ2-5,TRBV3-1/TRBV3-2,TGTGCCAGCAGCCTCGCCTGGGCAGCCGACGCCCAAGAGACCCAGTACTTC,CASSLAWAADAQETQYF
-,-,TRBJ1-4,TRBV5-4,TGTGCCAGCAGCTTGGCTGGGGCAGGAGGGGAAAAACTGTTTTTT,CASSLAGAGGEKLFF
-,-,TRBJ2-1,TRBV4-1,TGCGCCAGCAGCCAAGTATCGGGGTCGGGACAGTTCTTC,CASSQVSGSGQFF
-,TRBD1,TRBJ1-2,TRBV11-2,TGTGCCAGCAGCTTAGGTGTGCCAGGGGGCTATGGCTACACCTTC,CASSLGVPGGYGYTF
-,TRBD2,TRBJ2-3,TRBV6-2/TRBV6-3,TGTGCCAGCAGCCATTTCTCAGCGGGAGACGCAGATACGCAGTATTTT,CASSHFSAGDADTQYF